This TCR beta chain was captured in a study of OX40 agonist ivuxolimab in advanced cancers. Study at large: Patients were treated with ivuxolimab, an agonistic anti-OX40 (CD134) antibody. Dose-escalation patients were diagnosed with hepatocellular carcinoma, melanoma, renal cell cancer or head and neck cancer. Study results and caveats: Relatively little clonal expansion, among the lowest observed, appeared in partial responders at 0.1-3.0 mg/kg.

Clones were sequenced by immunoSEQ multiplex PCR, and TCRdb holds only the in-frame ones, with some missing. The sample carries 50,000 to 65,000 clones, 80% to 90% recorded once. Any history of autoimmune disease or systemic immunosuppression disqualified patients. Turning to this clone: Its antigen is unidentified.

The sample here was CD4+ or CD8+ T cells sorted from blood, taken in a trial of the OX40 agonist ivuxolimab. The receptor was isolated from an adult with an advanced solid tumor such as melanoma, head and neck, liver or kidney cancer.

CDR3 nucleotides: TGTGCCAGCAAAGAGTGGTTTGGCTACACCTTC. Its translation: CASKEWFGYTF. The rearrangement links TRBV19 to TRBJ1-2, with unresolved D. CDR1 LNHDA and CDR2 SQIVND come from the germline V gene (reference sequence). This CDR3 is built from 11 residues. V gave up 9 bases and J gave up 7 bases, with 12 bases separating them.